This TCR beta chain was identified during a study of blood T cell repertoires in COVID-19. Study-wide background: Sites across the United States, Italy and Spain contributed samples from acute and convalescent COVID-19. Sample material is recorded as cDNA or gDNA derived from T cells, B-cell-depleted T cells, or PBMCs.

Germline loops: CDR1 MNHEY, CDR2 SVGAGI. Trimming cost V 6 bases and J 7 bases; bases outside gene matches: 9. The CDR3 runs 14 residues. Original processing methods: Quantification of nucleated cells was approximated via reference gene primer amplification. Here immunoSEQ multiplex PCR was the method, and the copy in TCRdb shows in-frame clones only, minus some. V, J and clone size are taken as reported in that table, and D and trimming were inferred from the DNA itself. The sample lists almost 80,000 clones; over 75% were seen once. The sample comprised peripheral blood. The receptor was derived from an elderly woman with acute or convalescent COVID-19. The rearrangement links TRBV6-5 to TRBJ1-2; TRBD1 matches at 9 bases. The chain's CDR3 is CASRRDRVGSGYTF. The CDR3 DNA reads TGTGCCAGCAGACGGGACAGGGTTGGGTCTGGCTACACCTTC.